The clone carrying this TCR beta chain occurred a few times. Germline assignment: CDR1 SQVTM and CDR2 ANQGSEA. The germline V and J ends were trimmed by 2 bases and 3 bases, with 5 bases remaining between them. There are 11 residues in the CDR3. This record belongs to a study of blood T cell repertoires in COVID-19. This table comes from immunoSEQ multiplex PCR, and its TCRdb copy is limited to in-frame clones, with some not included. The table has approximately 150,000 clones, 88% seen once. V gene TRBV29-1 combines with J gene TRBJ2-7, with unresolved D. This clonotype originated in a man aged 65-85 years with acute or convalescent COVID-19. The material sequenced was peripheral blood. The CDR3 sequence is CSVEKSYEQYF. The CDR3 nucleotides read TGCAGCGTTGAAAAGAGCTACGAGCAGTACTTC.